Sequencing of this T cell receptor beta chain was carried out in a study of blood T cell repertoires in COVID-19. Turning to the study itself: Sample material is recorded as cDNA or gDNA derived from T cells, B-cell-depleted T cells, or PBMCs.

The data were produced by immunoSEQ multiplex PCR, yet TCRdb's version contains in-frame clones alone and is incomplete. This sample yields about 180,000 clones, of which about 85% are seen a single time; approximately 6.9% belongs to the top ten. This clone was picked up one time. The germline V gene encodes CDR1 LNHDA and CDR2 SQIVND (reference sequence). CDR3 length: 15 residues. Trimming cost V 7 bases and J 5 bases; bases outside gene matches: 8. Patients from Seattle were sampled longitudinally, starting during active infection. The rearrangement joins TRBV19 to TRBJ2-1; 10 nucleotides agree with TRBD2. The source of this sequence is a man at least 80 years old with COVID-19, enrolled during active disease. The sequenced sample consisted of peripheral blood. This CDR3 is CASTRTSGFDNEQFF. The CDR3 region has the DNA TGTGCCAGTACCAGGACTAGCGGCTTCGACAATGAGCAGTTCTTC.